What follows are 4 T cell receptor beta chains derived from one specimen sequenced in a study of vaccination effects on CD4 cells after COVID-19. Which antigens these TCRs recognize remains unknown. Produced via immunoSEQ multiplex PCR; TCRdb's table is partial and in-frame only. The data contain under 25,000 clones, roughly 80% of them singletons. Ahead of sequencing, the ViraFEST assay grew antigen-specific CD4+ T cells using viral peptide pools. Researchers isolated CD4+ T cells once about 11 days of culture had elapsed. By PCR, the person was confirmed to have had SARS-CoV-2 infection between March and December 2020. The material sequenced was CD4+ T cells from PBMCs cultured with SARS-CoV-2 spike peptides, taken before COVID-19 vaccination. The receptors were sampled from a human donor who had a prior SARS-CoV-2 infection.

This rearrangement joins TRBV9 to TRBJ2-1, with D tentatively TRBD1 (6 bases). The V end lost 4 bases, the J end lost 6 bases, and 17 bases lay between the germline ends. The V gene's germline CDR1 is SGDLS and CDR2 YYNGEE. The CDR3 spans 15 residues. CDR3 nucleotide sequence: TGTGCCAGCAGCACAGCAGGGGATTGGGGCAATGAGCAGTTCTTC. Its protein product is CASSTAGDWGNEQFF.

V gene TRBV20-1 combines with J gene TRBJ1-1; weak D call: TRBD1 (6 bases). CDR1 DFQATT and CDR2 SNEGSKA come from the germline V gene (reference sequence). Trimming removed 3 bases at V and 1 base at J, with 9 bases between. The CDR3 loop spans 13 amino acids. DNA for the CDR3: TGCAGTGCTAGTTACAGGGCGAACACTGAAGCTTTCTTT. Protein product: CSASYRANTEAFF.

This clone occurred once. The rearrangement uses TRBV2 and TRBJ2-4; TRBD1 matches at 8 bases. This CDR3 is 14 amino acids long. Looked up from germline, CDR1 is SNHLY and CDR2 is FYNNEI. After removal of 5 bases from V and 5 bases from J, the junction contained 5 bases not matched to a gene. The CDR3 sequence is CASSRQGSENIQYF. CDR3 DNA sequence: TGTGCCAGCAGTAGACAGGGGAGCGAAAACATTCAGTACTTC.

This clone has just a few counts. CDR3 in DNA: TGTGCCAGCACCCGTATGGGGGCTGGATACGAGCAGTACTTC. Residues: CASTRMGAGYEQYF. This sequence joins TRBV13 and TRBJ2-7; D is perhaps TRBD1 (6 bases). Germline V gene data show CDR1 as PRHDT and CDR2 as FYEKMQ (reference sequence). V was trimmed by 7 bases and J by 4 bases, leaving 17 bases between them. CDR3 length: 14 residues.